This note documents a single TCR beta chain sequence. Its matching antigen is unknown. Sample-barcoded 5' priming and a J-beta primer mix drove a second PCR of about 6 to 12 cycles. From the 5' RACE reads, TCRdb called clonotypes with MiXCR, one entry per CDR3 protein. The sample shows hundreds of thousands of distinct CDR3 sequences, 52% of them seen only once. The data derive from a study of blood T cells in healthy people across ages. Whole-study results and caveats: There were more naive CD4+ cells and higher diversity in long-lived donors than in aged donors. Not knowing donor CMV status may have confounded expanded clonotype changes.

What was sequenced was blood. This TCR came from an elderly woman in good health.

CDR3 residues: CASRRQGFSTDTQYF. CDR3 bases: TGTGCCAGCAGGAGACAGGGGTTCTCCACAGATACGCAGTATTTT. The rearrangement uses TRBV2 and TRBJ2-3; 8 bases align to TRBD1. Trimming removed 6 bases from V and 2 bases from J; junction bases left unmatched: 7. In germline, CDR1 is SNHLY, CDR2 FYNNEI. There are 15 residues in the CDR3.